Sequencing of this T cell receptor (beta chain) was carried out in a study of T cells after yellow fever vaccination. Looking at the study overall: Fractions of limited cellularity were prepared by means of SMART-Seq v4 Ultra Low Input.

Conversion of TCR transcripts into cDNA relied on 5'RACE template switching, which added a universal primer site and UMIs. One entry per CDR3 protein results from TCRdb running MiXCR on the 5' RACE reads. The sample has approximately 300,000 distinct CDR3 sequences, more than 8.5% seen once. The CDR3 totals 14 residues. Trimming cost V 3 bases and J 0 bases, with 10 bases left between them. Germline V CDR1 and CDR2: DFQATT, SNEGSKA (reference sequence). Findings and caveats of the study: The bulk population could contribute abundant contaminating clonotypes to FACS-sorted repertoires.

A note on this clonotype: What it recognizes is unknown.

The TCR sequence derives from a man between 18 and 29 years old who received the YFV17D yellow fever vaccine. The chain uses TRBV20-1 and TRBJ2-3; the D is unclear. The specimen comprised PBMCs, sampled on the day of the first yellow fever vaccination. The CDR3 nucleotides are TGCAGTGCTAGGGGCCTGGGGAGCACAGATACGCAGTATTTT. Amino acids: CSARGLGSTDTQYF.